This T cell receptor (beta chain) stems from a study of blood T cell repertoires in COVID-19. Overall study: The United States, Italy and Spain supplied acute and convalescent COVID-19 samples. The cDNA or gDNA used as material had been derived from T cells, B-cell-depleted T cells, or PBMCs.

Germline V gene data show CDR1 as MNHEY and CDR2 as SVGAGI. This CDR3 region has 13 residues. V was pared by 6 bases and J by 0 bases, with 7 bases between. In the original analysis: Using reference gene primer amplification, nucleated cell counts were estimated. Produced via immunoSEQ multiplex PCR; TCRdb's table is partial and in-frame only. Clone size and the V and J calls come from that table; the DNA yielded D and trimming. The sample has fewer than 150,000 clones; 84% are singletons. Sequenced sample: peripheral blood. The TCR comes from a human donor in a cohort sampled during active COVID-19. The V and J genes are TRBV6-5 and TRBJ2-3, with D possibly TRBD2 on 5 matching bases. The CDR3 DNA reads TGTGCCAGCAGGAGGGAAAGCACAGATACGCAGTATTTT. The encoded protein is CASRRESTDTQYF.